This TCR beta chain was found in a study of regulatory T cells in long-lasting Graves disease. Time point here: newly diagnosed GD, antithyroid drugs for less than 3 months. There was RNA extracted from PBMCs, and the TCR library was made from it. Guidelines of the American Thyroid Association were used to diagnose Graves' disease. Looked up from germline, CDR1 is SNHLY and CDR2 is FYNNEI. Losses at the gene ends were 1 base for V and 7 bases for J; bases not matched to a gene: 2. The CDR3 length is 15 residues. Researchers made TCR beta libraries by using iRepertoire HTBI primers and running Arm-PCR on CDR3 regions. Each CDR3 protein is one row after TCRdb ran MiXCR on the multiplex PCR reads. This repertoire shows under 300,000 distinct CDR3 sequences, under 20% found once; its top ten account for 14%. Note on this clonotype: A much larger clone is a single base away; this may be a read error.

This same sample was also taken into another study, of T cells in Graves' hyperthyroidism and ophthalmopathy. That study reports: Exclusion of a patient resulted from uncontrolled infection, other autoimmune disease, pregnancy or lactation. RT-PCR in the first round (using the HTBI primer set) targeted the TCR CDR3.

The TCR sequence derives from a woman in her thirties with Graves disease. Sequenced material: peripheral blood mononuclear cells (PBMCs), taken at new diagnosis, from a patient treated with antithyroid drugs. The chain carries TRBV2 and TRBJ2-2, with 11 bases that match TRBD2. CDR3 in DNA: TGTGCCAGCAGTGAAGTGACTAGCGGGAACGGGGAGCTGTTTTTT. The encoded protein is CASSEVTSGNGELFF.